This TCR beta chain was captured in a study of T cell changes during pregnancy in multiple sclerosis. With V trimmed by 1 base and J by 6 bases, 0 bases remained unmatched. The CDR3 sequence is 13 residues long. Germline lookup yields CDR1 MNHEY and CDR2 SVGAGI. Sequencing was performed with immunoSEQ multiplex PCR; in TCRdb, only in-frame clones are kept and a portion is missing. The sample contains some 60,000 clones, more than 75% of which appear only once. Sequencing used peripheral blood, obtained in the first trimester of pregnancy. The TCR was taken from a female donor in good health, enrolled as a control in a pregnancy study. The chain links TRBV6-5 to TRBJ2-3, with 8 bases lining up with TRBD2. CDR3 coding DNA: TGTGCCAGCAGTTACTGGACTAGCGATACGCAGTATTTT. Protein product: CASSYWTSDTQYF.